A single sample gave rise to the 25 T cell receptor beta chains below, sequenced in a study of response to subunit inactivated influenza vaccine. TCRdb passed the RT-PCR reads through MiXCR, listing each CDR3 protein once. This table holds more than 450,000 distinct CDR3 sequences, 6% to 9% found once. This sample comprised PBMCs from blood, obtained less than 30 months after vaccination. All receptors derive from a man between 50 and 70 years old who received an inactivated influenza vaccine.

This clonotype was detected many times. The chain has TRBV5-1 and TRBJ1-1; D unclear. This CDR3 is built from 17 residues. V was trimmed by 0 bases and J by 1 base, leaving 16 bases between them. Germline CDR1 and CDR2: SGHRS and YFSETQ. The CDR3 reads CASSLAVGRVANTEAFF. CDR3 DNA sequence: TGCGCCAGCAGCTTGGCGGTCGGTCGCGTCGCGAACACTGAAGCTTTCTTT.

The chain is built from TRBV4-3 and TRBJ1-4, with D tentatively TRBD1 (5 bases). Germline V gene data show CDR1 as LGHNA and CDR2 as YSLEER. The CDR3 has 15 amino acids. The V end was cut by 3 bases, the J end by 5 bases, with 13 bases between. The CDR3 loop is CASSHEVGGNEKLFF. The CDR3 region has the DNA TGCGCCAGCAGCCACGAAGTGGGGGGGAATGAAAAACTGTTTTTT.

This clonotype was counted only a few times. The CDR3 DNA follows: TGTGCCAGCAGTCTGCCTTGGGGGGCCTACACCGGGGAGCTGTTTTTT. This sequence encodes CASSLPWGAYTGELFF. The chain employs TRBV12-3 or TRBV12-4 and TRBJ2-2; either TRBD1 or TRBD2 may supply D (6 bases each). The CDR3 covers 16 residues. Deletions cut 5 bases from V and 3 bases from J, with 16 bases between.

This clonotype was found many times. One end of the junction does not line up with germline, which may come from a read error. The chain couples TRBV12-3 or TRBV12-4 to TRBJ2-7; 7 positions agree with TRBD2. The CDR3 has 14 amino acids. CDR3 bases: TGTGCCAGCAGTATAGCGGAAGCGGGGTACGAGCAGTACTTC. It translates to CASSIAEAGYEQYF.

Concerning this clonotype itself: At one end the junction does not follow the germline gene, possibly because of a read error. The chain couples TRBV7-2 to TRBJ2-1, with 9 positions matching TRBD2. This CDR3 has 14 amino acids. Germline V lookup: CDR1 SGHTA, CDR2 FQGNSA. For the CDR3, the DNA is TGTGCCAGCAGATTAGCGGGAGCCTCCAATGAGCAGTTCTTC. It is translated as CASRLAGASNEQFF.

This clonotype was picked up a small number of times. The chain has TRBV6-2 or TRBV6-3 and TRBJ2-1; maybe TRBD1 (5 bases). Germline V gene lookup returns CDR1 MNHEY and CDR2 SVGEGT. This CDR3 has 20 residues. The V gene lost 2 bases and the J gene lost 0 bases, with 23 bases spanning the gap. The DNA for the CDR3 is TGTGCCAGCAGTTACCCGCCAGGGCCCGTCCATATCAGCTCCTACAATGAGCAGTTCTTC. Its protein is CASSYPPGPVHISSYNEQFF.

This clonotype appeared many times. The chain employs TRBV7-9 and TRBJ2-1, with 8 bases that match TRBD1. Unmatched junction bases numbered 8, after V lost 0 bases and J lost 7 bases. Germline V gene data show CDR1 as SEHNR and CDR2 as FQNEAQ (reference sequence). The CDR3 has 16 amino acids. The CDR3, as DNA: TGTGCCAGCAGCTTAGCTTGGCAGGGGGCGTTAAATGAGCAGTTCTTC. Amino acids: CASSLAWQGALNEQFF.

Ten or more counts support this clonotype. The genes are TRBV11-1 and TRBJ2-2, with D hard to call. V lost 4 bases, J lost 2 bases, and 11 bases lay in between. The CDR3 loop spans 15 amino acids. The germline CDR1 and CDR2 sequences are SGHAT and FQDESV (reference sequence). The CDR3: CASSSRFLNTGELFF. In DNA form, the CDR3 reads TGTGCCAGCAGCTCCCGTTTTCTTAACACCGGGGAGCTGTTTTTT.

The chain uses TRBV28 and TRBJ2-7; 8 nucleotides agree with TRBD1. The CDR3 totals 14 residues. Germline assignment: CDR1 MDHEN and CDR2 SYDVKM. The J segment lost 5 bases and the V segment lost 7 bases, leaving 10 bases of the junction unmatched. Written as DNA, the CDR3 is TGTGCCAGCAAAGGAAGGACAGGGTTCAACGAGCAGTACTTC. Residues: CASKGRTGFNEQYF.

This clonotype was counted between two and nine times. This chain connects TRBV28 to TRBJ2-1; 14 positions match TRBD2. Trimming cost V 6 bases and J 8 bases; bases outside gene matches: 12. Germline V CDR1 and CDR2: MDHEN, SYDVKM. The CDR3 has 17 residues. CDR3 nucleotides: TGTGCCAGCAGGAACACCGGGACTAGCGGGGGTAGGGATGAGCAGTTCTTC. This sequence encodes CASRNTGTSGGRDEQFF.

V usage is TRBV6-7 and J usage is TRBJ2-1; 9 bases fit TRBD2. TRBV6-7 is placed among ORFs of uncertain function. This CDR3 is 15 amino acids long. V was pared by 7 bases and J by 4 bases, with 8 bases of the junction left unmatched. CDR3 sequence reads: CASMRTSVPYNEQFF. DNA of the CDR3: TGTGCCAGCATGAGGACTAGCGTGCCTTACAATGAGCAGTTCTTC.

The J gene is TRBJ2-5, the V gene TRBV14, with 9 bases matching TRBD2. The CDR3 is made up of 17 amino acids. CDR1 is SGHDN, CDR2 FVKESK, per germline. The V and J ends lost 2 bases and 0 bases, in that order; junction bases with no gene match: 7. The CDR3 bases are TGTGCCAGCAGCCAAAGAGGGCTAGCGGGGTACCAAGAGACCCAGTACTTC. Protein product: CASSQRGLAGYQETQYF.

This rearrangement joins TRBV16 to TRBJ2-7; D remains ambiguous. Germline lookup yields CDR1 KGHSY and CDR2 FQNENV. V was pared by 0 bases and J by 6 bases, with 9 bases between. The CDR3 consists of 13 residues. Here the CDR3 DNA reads TGTGCCAGCAGCCAATCGCGGCCGGGCGAGCAGTACTTC. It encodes CASSQSRPGEQYF.

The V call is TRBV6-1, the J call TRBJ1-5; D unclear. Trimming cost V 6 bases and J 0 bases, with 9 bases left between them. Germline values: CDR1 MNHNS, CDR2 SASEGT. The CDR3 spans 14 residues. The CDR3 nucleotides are TGTGCCAGCAGATTTTCAGGTAGCAATCAGCCCCAGCATTTT. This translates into CASRFSGSNQPQHF.

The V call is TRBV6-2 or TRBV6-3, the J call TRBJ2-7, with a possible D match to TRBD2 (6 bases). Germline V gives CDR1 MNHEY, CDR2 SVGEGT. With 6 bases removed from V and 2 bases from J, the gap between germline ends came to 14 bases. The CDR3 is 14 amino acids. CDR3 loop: CASRVGSLTYEQYF. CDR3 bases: TGTGCCAGCAGGGTCGGGAGTTTAACCTACGAGCAGTACTTC.

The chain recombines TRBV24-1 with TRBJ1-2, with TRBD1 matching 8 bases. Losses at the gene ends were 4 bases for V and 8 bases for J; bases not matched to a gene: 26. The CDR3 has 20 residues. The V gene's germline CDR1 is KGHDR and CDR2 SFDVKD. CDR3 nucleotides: TGTGCCACCAGTGACCCCGCACGAACGAACAACGGACAGGGACTCTACGGCTACACCTTC. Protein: CATSDPARTNNGQGLYGYTF.

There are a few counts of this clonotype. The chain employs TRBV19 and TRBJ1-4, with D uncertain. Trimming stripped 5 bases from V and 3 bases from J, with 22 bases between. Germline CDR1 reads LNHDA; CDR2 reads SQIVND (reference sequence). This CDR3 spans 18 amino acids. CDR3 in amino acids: CASSDPTSSRGSNEKLFF. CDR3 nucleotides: TGTGCCAGTAGTGACCCCACCTCATCTCGGGGATCTAATGAAAAACTGTTTTTT. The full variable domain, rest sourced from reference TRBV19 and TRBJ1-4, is DGGITQSPKYLFRKEGQNVTLSCEQNLNHDAMYWYRQDPGQGLRLIYYSQIVNDFQKGDIAEGYSVSREKKESFPLTVTSAQKNPTAFYLCASSDPTSSRGSNEKLFFGSGTQLSVL.

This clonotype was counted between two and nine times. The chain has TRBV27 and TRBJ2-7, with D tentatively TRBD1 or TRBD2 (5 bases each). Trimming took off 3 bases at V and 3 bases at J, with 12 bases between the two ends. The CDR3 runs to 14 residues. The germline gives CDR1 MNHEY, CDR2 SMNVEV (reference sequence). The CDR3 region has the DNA TGTGCCAGCAGTTTTTTTAGGGACCGCTACGAGCAGTACTTC. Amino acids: CASSFFRDRYEQYF.

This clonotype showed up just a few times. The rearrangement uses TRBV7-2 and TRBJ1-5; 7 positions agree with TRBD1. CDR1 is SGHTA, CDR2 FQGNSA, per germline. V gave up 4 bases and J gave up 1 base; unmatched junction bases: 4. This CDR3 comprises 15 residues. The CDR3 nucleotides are TGTGCCAGCAGCTCAAGGGGGCGCAGCAATCAGCCCCAGCATTTT. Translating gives CASSSRGRSNQPQHF.

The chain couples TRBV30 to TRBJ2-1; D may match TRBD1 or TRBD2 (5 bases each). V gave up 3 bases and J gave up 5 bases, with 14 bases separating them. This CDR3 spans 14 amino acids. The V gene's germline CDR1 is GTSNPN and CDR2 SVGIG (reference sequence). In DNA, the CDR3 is TGTGCCTGGAGGGGGGTGGATTGGAACAATGAGCAGTTCTTC. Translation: CAWRGVDWNNEQFF.

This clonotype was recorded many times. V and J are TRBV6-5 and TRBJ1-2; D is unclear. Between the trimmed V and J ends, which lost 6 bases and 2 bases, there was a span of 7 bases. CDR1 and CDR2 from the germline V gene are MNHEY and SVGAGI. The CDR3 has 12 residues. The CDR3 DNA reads TGTGCCAGCAGGACGGTGAACTATGGCTACACCTTC. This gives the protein CASRTVNYGYTF.

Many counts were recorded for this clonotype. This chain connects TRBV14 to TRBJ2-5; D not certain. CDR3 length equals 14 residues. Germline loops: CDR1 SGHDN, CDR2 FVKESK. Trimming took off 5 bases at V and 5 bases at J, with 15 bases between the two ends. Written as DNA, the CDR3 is TGTGCCAGCAGCTTCCAAGGTCGAGTGGAGACCCAGTACTTC. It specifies CASSFQGRVETQYF.

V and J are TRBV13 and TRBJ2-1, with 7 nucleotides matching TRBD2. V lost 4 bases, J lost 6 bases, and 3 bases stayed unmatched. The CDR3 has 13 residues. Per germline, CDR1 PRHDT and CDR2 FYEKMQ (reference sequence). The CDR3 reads CASSSGGSNEQFF. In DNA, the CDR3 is TGTGCCAGCAGCTCCGGGGGGAGCAATGAGCAGTTCTTC.

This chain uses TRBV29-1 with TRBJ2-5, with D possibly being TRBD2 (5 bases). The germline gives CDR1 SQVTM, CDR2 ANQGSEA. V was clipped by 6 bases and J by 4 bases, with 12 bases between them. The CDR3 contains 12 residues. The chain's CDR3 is CSVAAVGETQYF. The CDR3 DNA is TGCAGCGTCGCAGCGGTGGGAGAGACCCAGTACTTC.

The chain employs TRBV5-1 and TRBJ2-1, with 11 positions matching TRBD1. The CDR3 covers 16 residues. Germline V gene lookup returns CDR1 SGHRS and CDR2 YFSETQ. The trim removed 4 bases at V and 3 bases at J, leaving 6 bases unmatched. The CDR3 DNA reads TGCGCCAGCAGCCGGACCGGGACAGGGGGCTACAATGAGCAGTTCTTC. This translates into CASSRTGTGGYNEQFF. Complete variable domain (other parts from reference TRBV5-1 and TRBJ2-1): KAGVTQTPRYLIKTRGQQVTLSCSPISGHRSVSWYQQTPGQGLQFLFEYFSETQRNKGNFPGRFSGRQFSNSRSEMNVSTLELGDSALYLCASSRTGTGGYNEQFFGPGTRLTVL.